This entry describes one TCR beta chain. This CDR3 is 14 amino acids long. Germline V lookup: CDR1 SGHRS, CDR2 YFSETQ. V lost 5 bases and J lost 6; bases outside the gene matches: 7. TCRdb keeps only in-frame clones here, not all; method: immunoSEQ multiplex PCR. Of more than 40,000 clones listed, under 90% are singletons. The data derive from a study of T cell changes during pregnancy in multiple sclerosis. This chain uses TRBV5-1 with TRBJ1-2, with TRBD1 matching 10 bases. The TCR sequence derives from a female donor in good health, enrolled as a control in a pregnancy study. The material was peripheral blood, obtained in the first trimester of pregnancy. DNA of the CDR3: TGCGCCAGCAGTCTTGGGACAGGGGAAGATGGCTACACCTTC. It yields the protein CASSLGTGEDGYTF.